Listed below are T cell receptor beta chains from one sample, sequenced in a study of blood T cell repertoires in COVID-19. Generated by immunoSEQ multiplex PCR, the TCRdb table keeps only in-frame clones and is missing some. The table shows about 180,000 clones, with roughly 88% occurring only once. The sequenced sample was peripheral blood. These receptors originate from a human donor with active or convalescent COVID-19. The donor label of this sample is uncertain. CDR3s include the opening cysteine and the closing phenylalanine or tryptophan.

j_call v_call cdr3_aa
TRBJ1-6 TRBV5-6 CASRPPGQAANSPLHF
TRBJ2-2 TRBV3-1/TRBV3-2 CASSPHPAGGVGELFF
TRBJ1-2 TRBV28 CASSAGGLYGYTF
TRBJ2-7 TRBV3-1/TRBV3-2 CASSQEEGLQTYEQYF
TRBJ2-7 TRBV5-1 CASSFGGTFSYEQYF
TRBJ2-1 TRBV6-5 CASSYSSRGLQFF
TRBJ1-2 TRBV7-9 CASSLTRTSNYGYTF
TRBJ1-1 TRBV5-5 CASSPRDRVLGTEAFF
TRBJ2-5 TRBV11-1 CASSRWGQQETQYF
TRBJ2-5 TRBV27 CASGGMWETQYF
TRBJ2-1 TRBV3-1/TRBV3-2 CASGGWAQFF
TRBJ1-2 TRBV28 CASSFRGARDGYTF
TRBJ2-7 TRBV6-2/TRBV6-3 CASSAMTGTYEQYF
TRBJ2-2 TRBV19 CASSIPITGELFF
TRBJ2-2 TRBV12-5 CASGLRTRGVLAGNTGAGELFF
TRBJ2-3 TRBV29-1 CSVGRILLGADTQYF
TRBJ1-6 TRBV27 CASRTGVSNSPLHF
TRBJ2-7 TRBV20-1 CSARTGYEQYF
TRBJ1-6 TRBV27 CASSPTPAYNSPLHF
TRBJ2-1 TRBV7-2 CASSSPPDRYEVKQFF
TRBJ1-2 TRBV7-2 CASSLEFGTGSGGYTF
TRBJ2-3 TRBV3-1/TRBV3-2 CASSLEGADTQYF
TRBJ2-3 TRBV5-1 CASSWGPAGSTDTQYF
TRBJ2-3 TRBV2 CASVSEADTQYF
TRBJ2-3 TRBV3-1/TRBV3-2 CASSQARGGSTDTQYF
TRBJ2-3 TRBV27 CASSFRNPRQGPDTQYF
TRBJ2-7 TRBV6-5 CASTRGYEQYF
TRBJ2-5 TRBV11-3 CASSQGTSGAETQYF
TRBJ2-3 TRBV30 CAWNRGPTDTQYF
TRBJ2-3 TRBV11-3 CASSSGTGRADTQYF
TRBJ1-4 TRBV6-2/TRBV6-3 CASSSNRARGEKLFF
TRBJ1-5 TRBV6-5 CASSRQGLAQPQHF
TRBJ2-3 TRBV27 CASSVAGGLLDTQYF
TRBJ2-7 TRBV19 CASSIVPPVPYEQYF
TRBJ1-5 TRBV30 CAWNLGGASNQPQHF
TRBJ2-2 TRBV7-3 CASSPGGNTGELFF
TRBJ2-1 TRBV5-1 CASSSGLAAGVEQFF
TRBJ2-1 TRBV6-2/TRBV6-3 CASSYQLAGGHQLYNEQFF
TRBJ1-4 TRBV30 CAWGPGQGKEKLFF
TRBJ2-3 TRBV11-2 CASSSLRGGTDTQYF
TRBJ2-7 TRBV2 CASRSPSGGRFYEQYF
TRBJ2-7 TRBV10-3 CAILRHRDRGQYEQYF
TRBJ1-4 TRBV15 CATSRGGVTGEKLFF
TRBJ1-2 TRBV7-9 CASSLVTDYGYTF
TRBJ2-7 TRBV5-1 CASRETPPVEAQYF
TRBJ2-3 TRBV7-9 CASSLSGSDTQYF
TRBJ1-2 TRBV9 CASSVAQGDYGYTF
TRBJ1-2 TRBV2 CASSYRGRGGYTF
TRBJ2-3 TRBV2 CASRGGLREGPQYF
TRBJ2-3 TRBV7-2 CASSLVGSGGATDTQYF
TRBJ2-7 TRBV9 CASSVGMGSSHEQYF
TRBJ1-1 TRBV12-5 CASGLRGNTEAFF
TRBJ1-5 TRBV18 CASSPRDRLNQPQHF
TRBJ1-3 TRBV9 CASSVAMGGGNTIYF
TRBJ2-2 TRBV6-4 CASRAIPHTGELFF
TRBJ1-2 TRBV29-1 CSGDVNRDGYTF
TRBJ1-4 TRBV6-5 CASSSPRRDTNEKLFF
TRBJ2-5 TRBV13 CASSEPGLAEETQYF
TRBJ2-3 TRBV5-1 CASSLATSGSTDTQYF